What follows are 32 T cell receptor beta chains derived from one specimen sequenced in a study of blood T cell repertoires in COVID-19. Assay: immunoSEQ multiplex PCR; the TCRdb copy retains only in-frame clones and omits some. The sample records hundreds of thousands of clones, around 91% being singletons. Sequencing used PBMCs or T cells enriched from blood (not recorded which). The receptors were sampled from a woman in her late teens or twenties who had recovered from COVID-19.

The V gene is TRBV12-1, the J gene TRBJ1-2; the D call in the table, TRBD1, was not verified against the DNA. TRBV12-1 is a recognized pseudogene. The CDR3 is made up of 14 amino acids. CDR3 loop: CASSLRTGRYGYTF. CDR3 nucleotides: TGTGCCAGCAGCCTCAGGACAGGGAGATATGGCTACACCTTC.

The rearrangement joins TRBV5-4 to TRBJ2-1, with D hard to call. V was cut by 5 bases and J by 6 bases, with 6 bases left in between. Germline V lookup: CDR1 SGHNT, CDR2 YYREEE (reference sequence). This CDR3 spans 11 amino acids. In DNA form, the CDR3 reads TGTGCCAGCAGTTCCCTCAATGAGCAGTTCTTC. Translated, it gives CASSSLNEQFF.

The rearrangement links TRBV25-1 to TRBJ1-1; 7 positions match TRBD1. The CDR3 extends over 14 amino acids. Trimming took 7 bases from V and 2 from J; bases not matched to a gene: 7. Per the germline V gene, CDR1 is MGHDK and CDR2 is SYGVNS. The CDR3 loop reads CASTSRTGNTEAFF. CDR3 sequence (DNA): TGTGCCAGCACCTCCCGGACAGGTAACACTGAAGCTTTCTTT.

This chain connects TRBV12-3 or TRBV12-4 to TRBJ2-5; D possibly corresponds to TRBD2 (6 bases). The CDR3 consists of 13 residues. V lost 5 bases to trimming and J lost 5 bases, with 12 bases between them. The CDR3 loop is CASSRLEGETQYF. Here the CDR3 DNA reads TGTGCCAGCAGTAGACTAGAAGGGGAGACCCAGTACTTC.

This chain links TRBV7-9 with TRBJ1-1, with 8 bases that match TRBD1. The CDR3 runs 14 residues. CDR1 and CDR2 (germline): SEHNR, FQNEAQ (reference sequence). The trim removed 7 bases at V and 5 bases at J, leaving 9 bases unmatched. For the CDR3, the DNA is TGTGCCAGCACACCAGGGGGCGTGGGGACTGAAGCTTTCTTT. It yields the protein CASTPGGVGTEAFF.

This chain connects TRBV21-1 to TRBJ2-4; the D call of TRBD2 is as the table states it, not checked on the DNA. TRBV21-1 is shown as a pseudogene. CDR3 length: 16 residues. The CDR3: CASSKGQSGVKNIQYF. The CDR3 DNA follows: TGTGCCAGCAGCAAAGGTCAATCGGGGGTCAAAAACATTCAGTACTTC.

This sequence joins TRBV19 and TRBJ2-2, with 8 bases aligning to TRBD1. After removal of 7 bases from V and 4 bases from J, the junction contained 8 bases not matched to a gene. CDR1 and CDR2 (germline): LNHDA, SQIVND (reference sequence). The CDR3 extends over 15 amino acids. The CDR3 loop is CASTIGGQVTGELFF. The CDR3 DNA reads as TGTGCCAGTACCATAGGGGGACAGGTCACCGGGGAGCTGTTTTTT.

V usage is TRBV2 and J usage is TRBJ1-1; TRBD1 aligns across 8 bases. The V and J ends lost 2 bases and 7 bases, in that order; junction bases with no gene match: 3. The CDR3 runs 13 residues. Germline V gives CDR1 SNHLY, CDR2 FYNNEI. CDR3 DNA: TGTGCCAGCAGTGAATCCGGGACAGGTGAAGCTTTCTTT. It is translated as CASSESGTGEAFF. Supplemented by reference TRBV2 and TRBJ1-1, the full variable domain reads EPEVTQTPSHQVTQMGQEVILRCVPISNHLYFYWYRQILGQKVEFLVSFYNNEISEKSEIFDDQFSVERPDGSNFTLKIRSTKLEDSAMYFCASSESGTGEAFFGQGTRLTVV.

V is TRBV18 and J is TRBJ1-2, with D possibly matching TRBD1 (5 bases). The germline V and J ends were trimmed by 2 bases and 8 bases, with 15 bases remaining between them. CDR3 length equals 14 residues. The germline CDR1 and CDR2 sequences are KGHSH and LQKENI. CDR3 DNA sequence: TGTGCCAGCTCACCAACCTCCCGGGGGTCCGGCTACACCTTC. Translating gives CASSPTSRGSGYTF.

The V call is TRBV27, the J call TRBJ1-5, with 8 bases lining up with TRBD1. The CDR3 runs 15 residues. Germline CDR1 is MNHEY and CDR2 is SMNVEV (reference sequence). V lost 5 bases and J lost 2; bases outside the gene matches: 5. The CDR3 DNA sequence: TGTGCCAGCAGTAGAGGGGGACAGGGCAATCAGCCCCAGCATTTT. It codes for CASSRGGQGNQPQHF.

The chain couples TRBV6-5 to TRBJ1-3; TRBD1 matches at 7 bases. The length of the CDR3 is 15 residues. Trimming took 6 bases from V and 4 from J; bases not matched to a gene: 9. Germline CDR1 is MNHEY and CDR2 is SVGAGI. CDR3 sequence reads: CASRATGSGGNTIYF. In DNA, the CDR3 is TGTGCCAGCAGAGCGACAGGGTCTGGAGGAAACACCATATATTTT.

The genes are TRBV19 and TRBJ1-5; 8 bases match TRBD1. This CDR3 is built from 17 residues. V lost 5 bases to trimming and J lost 5 bases; unmatched junction nucleotides: 14. In germline, CDR1 is LNHDA, CDR2 SQIVND (reference sequence). CDR3 sequence: CASSPRQGALTDQPQHF. In DNA form, the CDR3 reads TGTGCCAGTAGTCCCCGGCAGGGGGCTCTTACCGATCAGCCCCAGCATTTT.

V is TRBV4-1 and J is TRBJ2-1, with 9 bases fitting TRBD1. The germline V gene has CDR1 MGHRA and CDR2 YSYEKL. Trimming removed 2 bases from V and 9 bases from J; junction bases left unmatched: 20. The CDR3 runs to 19 residues. As DNA, the CDR3 is TGCGCCAGCAGCCAATCCCCCACAACAGGGGGCGCAACCTTGGGTGAGCAGTTCTTC. Residues: CASSQSPTTGGATLGEQFF.

The chain joins TRBV3-1 (or the pseudogene TRBV3-2) to TRBJ1-3, with D possibly being TRBD1 (5 bases). Germline V gives CDR1 LGHDT, CDR2 YNNKEL (reference sequence). V was shortened by 3 bases and J by 7 bases, with 10 bases between the two germline ends. CDR3 length: 13 amino acids. As DNA, the CDR3 is TGTGCCAGCAGCCAGCAGGGTTTGAACACCATATATTTT. This translates into CASSQQGLNTIYF.

The chain combines TRBV21-1 with TRBJ2-1; TRBD1, the D gene given by the table, was not confirmed from the DNA. TRBV21-1 is shown as a pseudogene. The CDR3 contains 17 residues. This CDR3 is CASSLPGQGGTYNEQFF. In DNA form, the CDR3 reads TGTGCCAGCAGCTTGCCGGGACAGGGTGGGACTTACAATGAGCAGTTCTTC.

This clone showed up just once. The gene calls are TRBV29-1 and TRBJ1-2, with TRBD1 matching 7 bases. Looked up from germline, CDR1 is SQVTM and CDR2 is ANQGSEA. The ends lost 7 bases at V and 3 bases at J; junction bases unmatched: 2. The CDR3 loop spans 11 amino acids. The CDR3 region has the DNA TGCAGCGCCGGGACAGACTATGGCTACACCTTC. It translates to CSAGTDYGYTF.

The chain joins TRBV5-1 to TRBJ2-7, with 7 bases fitting TRBD1. CDR3 length: 14 amino acids. With 3 bases clipped from V and 2 bases from J, the junction kept 5 bases outside the gene matches. Per germline, CDR1 SGHRS and CDR2 YFSETQ. This CDR3 reads CASSWTGPPYEQYF. The CDR3 DNA reads TGCGCCAGCAGCTGGACAGGCCCACCCTACGAGCAGTACTTC. The whole variable domain, filled in from reference TRBV5-1 and TRBJ2-7, reads KAGVTQTPRYLIKTRGQQVTLSCSPISGHRSVSWYQQTPGQGLQFLFEYFSETQRNKGNFPGRFSGRQFSNSRSEMNVSTLELGDSALYLCASSWTGPPYEQYFGPGTRLTVT.

The chain joins TRBV5-1 to TRBJ2-6; 9 nucleotides line up with TRBD2. CDR3 size: 20 residues. The junction had 11 bases not matched to a gene; V was cut back by 1 base and J by 0 bases. Germline V gene lookup returns CDR1 SGHRS and CDR2 YFSETQ. The CDR3 bases are TGCGCCAGCAGCTTGTGGTCGCGGGGGGGCCTCTCCTCTGGGGCCAACGTCCTGACTTTC. It encodes CASSLWSRGGLSSGANVLTF.

The J gene is TRBJ1-6, the V gene TRBV10-3; tentative D call: TRBD1 (5 bases). Deletions cut 3 bases from V and 7 bases from J, with 13 bases between. This CDR3 region has 15 residues. CDR1 is ENHRY and CDR2 is SYGVKD in the germline V gene. The CDR3 coding sequence is TGTGCCATCAGTGATTGGGCAGGACAAAATTCACCCCTCCACTTT. Encoded protein: CAISDWAGQNSPLHF.

The rearrangement links TRBV5-1 to TRBJ2-5; maybe TRBD2 (5 bases). The V gene's germline CDR1 is SGHRS and CDR2 YFSETQ. V lost 0 bases and J 2 bases, leaving 14 bases between the germline ends. The CDR3 has 16 amino acids. CDR3 sequence: CASSLVRTGWQETQYF. CDR3 bases: TGCGCCAGCAGCTTGGTTAGGACGGGGTGGCAAGAGACCCAGTACTTC.

The genes are TRBV3-1 (or the pseudogene TRBV3-2) and TRBJ2-5, with D possibly being TRBD1 (5 bases). V was pared by 4 bases and J by 5 bases, with 11 bases between. CDR3 length: 13 amino acids. CDR1 is LGHDT, CDR2 YNNKEL, per germline (reference sequence). Here the CDR3 reads CASSLGVSETQYF. CDR3 nucleotides: TGTGCCAGCAGCCTAGGGGTTTCGGAGACCCAGTACTTC.

The chain carries TRBV29-1 and TRBJ1-1; TRBD1 matches at 8 bases. V gave up 3 bases and J gave up 3 bases; unmatched junction bases: 12. CDR1 is SQVTM, CDR2 ANQGSEA, per germline. CDR3 length: 16 amino acids. DNA for the CDR3: TGCAGCGTTGATGGCCTTGCCGCACAGGGGGACACTGAAGCTTTCTTT. Translation: CSVDGLAAQGDTEAFF.

The V gene is TRBV5-5, the J gene TRBJ2-5; perhaps TRBD2 as D (6 bases). Germline CDR1 and CDR2: SGHKS and YYEKEE (reference sequence). Trimming took off 0 bases at V and 4 bases at J, with 10 bases between the two ends. The CDR3 runs to 14 residues. Here the CDR3 reads CASSLEAGRETQYF. The CDR3 DNA reads as TGTGCCAGCAGCTTGGAGGCGGGGAGAGAGACCCAGTACTTC.

This chain joins TRBV19 and TRBJ1-1; TRBD1 matches at 9 bases. The V and J ends lost 4 bases and 4 bases, in that order; junction bases with no gene match: 10. Germline V gene sequence: CDR1 LNHDA, CDR2 SQIVND (reference sequence). CDR3 size: 16 residues. The CDR3 DNA is TGTGCCAGTAGTACACATGCCGTGGGACAGGGCACTGAAGCTTTCTTT. It yields the protein CASSTHAVGQGTEAFF.

The J gene is TRBJ1-4, the V gene TRBV7-9; 8 bases line up with TRBD1. CDR1 and CDR2 from the germline V gene are SEHNR and FQNEAQ (reference sequence). CDR3 length equals 15 residues. J was trimmed by 8 bases and V by 1 base; bases with no gene match: 6. The CDR3 protein is CASSLVQGAQEKLFF. DNA of the CDR3: TGTGCCAGCAGCTTAGTCCAGGGGGCGCAAGAAAAACTGTTTTTT.

The chain couples TRBV5-1 to TRBJ1-2; weak D call: TRBD1 (6 bases). Germline values: CDR1 SGHRS, CDR2 YFSETQ. The length of the CDR3 is 13 residues. Trimming cost V 4 bases and J 6 bases, with 13 bases left between them. For the CDR3, the DNA is TGCGCCAGCAGCCGCGACAGGCCAAATGGCTACACCTTC. Its translation is CASSRDRPNGYTF. Full variable domain (outside the CDR3, taken from reference TRBV5-1 and TRBJ1-2): KAGVTQTPRYLIKTRGQQVTLSCSPISGHRSVSWYQQTPGQGLQFLFEYFSETQRNKGNFPGRFSGRQFSNSRSEMNVSTLELGDSALYLCASSRDRPNGYTFGSGTRLTVV.

The V and J genes are TRBV18 and TRBJ2-6; 9 nucleotides align to TRBD1. V dropped 6 bases and J dropped 4; count of bases not matched to a gene: 7. The germline V gene has CDR1 KGHSH and CDR2 LQKENI. The CDR3 is made up of 16 amino acids. The CDR3 DNA follows: TGTGCCAGCTCGGTACAGGGGGCGCGAGGGGCCAACGTCCTGACTTTC. It yields the protein CASSVQGARGANVLTF. Using reference TRBV18 and TRBJ2-6 for the parts outside the CDR3, the full variable domain is NAGVMQNPRHLVRRRGQEARLRCSPMKGHSHVYWYRQLPEEGLKFMVYLQKENIIDESGMPKERFSAEFPKEGPSILRIQQVVRGDSAAYFCASSVQGARGANVLTFGAGSRLTVL.

V gene TRBV7-6 combines with J gene TRBJ2-7; 9 bases line up with TRBD2. The V and J ends lost 5 bases and 2 bases, in that order; junction bases with no gene match: 16. Germline V CDR1 and CDR2: SGHVS, FNYEAQ. The CDR3 spans 18 residues. This chain's CDR3 is CASSKGAAGGGGPYEQYF. The CDR3 DNA is TGTGCCAGCAGCAAAGGGGCAGCGGGGGGAGGAGGACCCTACGAGCAGTACTTC.

The V gene is TRBV19, the J gene TRBJ1-5; 7 bases agree with TRBD1. The germline gives CDR1 LNHDA, CDR2 SQIVND (reference sequence). The CDR3 loop spans 16 amino acids. After removal of 5 bases from V and 2 bases from J, the junction contained 9 bases not matched to a gene. The CDR3 sequence: CASSGRGRIGNQPQHF. CDR3 bases: TGTGCCAGTAGTGGAAGGGGGCGGATCGGCAATCAGCCCCAGCATTTT.

V is TRBV6-1 and J is TRBJ1-5, with D perhaps TRBD1 (6 bases). Trimming removed 0 bases from V and 4 bases from J, with 19 bases in between. In germline, CDR1 is MNHNS, CDR2 SASEGT. There are 18 residues in the CDR3. The CDR3 sequence: CASSEALFPTGPNQPQHF. In DNA, the CDR3 is TGTGCCAGCAGTGAAGCGCTCTTCCCGACAGGACCTAATCAGCCCCAGCATTTT.

The CDR3 sequence is CASSIILDRTNQPQHF. CDR3 nucleotides: TGTGCCAGCAGCATTATCTTAGACAGGACCAATCAGCCCCAGCATTTT. The V gene is TRBV21-1, the J gene TRBJ1-5; the tabulated D call, TRBD1, remains unverified against the DNA. TRBV21-1 is a documented pseudogene. This CDR3 spans 16 amino acids.

The V call is TRBV4-1, the J call TRBJ2-5; tentatively, D is TRBD1 (5 bases). The CDR3 has 15 amino acids. The V gene's germline CDR1 is MGHRA and CDR2 YSYEKL. The V and J ends lost 0 bases and 5 bases respectively, with 13 bases between them. CDR3 loop: CASSQEGRALETQYF. CDR3 DNA sequence: TGCGCCAGCAGCCAAGAGGGCAGGGCTCTGGAGACCCAGTACTTC.